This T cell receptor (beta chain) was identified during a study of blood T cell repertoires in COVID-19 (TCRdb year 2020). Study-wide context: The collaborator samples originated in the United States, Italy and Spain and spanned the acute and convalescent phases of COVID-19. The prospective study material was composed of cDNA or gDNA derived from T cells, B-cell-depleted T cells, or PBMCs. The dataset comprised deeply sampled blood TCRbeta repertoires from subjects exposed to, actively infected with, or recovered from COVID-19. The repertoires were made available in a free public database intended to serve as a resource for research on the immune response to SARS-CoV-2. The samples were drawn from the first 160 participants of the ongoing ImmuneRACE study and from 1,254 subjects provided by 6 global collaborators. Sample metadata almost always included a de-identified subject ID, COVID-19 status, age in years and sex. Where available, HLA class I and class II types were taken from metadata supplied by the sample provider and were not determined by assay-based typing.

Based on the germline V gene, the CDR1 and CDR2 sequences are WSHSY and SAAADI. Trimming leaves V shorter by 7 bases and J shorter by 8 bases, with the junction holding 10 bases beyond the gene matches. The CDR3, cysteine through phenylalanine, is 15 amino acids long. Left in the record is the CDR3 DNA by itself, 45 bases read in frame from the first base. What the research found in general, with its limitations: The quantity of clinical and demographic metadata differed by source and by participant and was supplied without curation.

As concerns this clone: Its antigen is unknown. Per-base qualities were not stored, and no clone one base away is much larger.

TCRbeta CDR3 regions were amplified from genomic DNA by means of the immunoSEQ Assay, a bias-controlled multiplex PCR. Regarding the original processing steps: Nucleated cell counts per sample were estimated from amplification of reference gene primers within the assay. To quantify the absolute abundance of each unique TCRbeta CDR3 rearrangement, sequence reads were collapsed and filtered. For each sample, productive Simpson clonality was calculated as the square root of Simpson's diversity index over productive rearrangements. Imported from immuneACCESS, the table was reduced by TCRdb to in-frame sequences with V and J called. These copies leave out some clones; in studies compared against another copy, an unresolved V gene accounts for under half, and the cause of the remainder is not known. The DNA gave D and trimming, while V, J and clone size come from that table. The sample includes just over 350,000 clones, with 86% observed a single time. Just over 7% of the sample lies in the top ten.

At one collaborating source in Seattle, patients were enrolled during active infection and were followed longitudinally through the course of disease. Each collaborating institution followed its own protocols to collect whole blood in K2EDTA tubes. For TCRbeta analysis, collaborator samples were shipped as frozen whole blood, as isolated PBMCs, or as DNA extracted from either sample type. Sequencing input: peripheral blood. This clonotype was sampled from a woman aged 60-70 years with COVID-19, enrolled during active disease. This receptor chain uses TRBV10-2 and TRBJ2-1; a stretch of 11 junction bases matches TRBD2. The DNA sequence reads TGCGCCAGCACCGAACGACTAGCGGGGTGGGATGAGCAGTTCTTC. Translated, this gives CASTERLAGWDEQFF.